The next 5 T cell receptor beta chains were all read from a single sample in a study of T cells expressing NK-cell markers. Using the 5' RACE reads, TCRdb records one entry per CDR3 protein without DNA. This sample carries around 180,000 distinct CDR3 sequences, with 20% to 25% going to the ten biggest clones. The sequencing sample was made of blood T cells: a sorted CD56 or NKG2C T cell subset, CD4+ or CD8+ T cells, or bulk PBMC T cells (not recorded which). All receptors derive from a man aged 18-75 years in good health.

The chain's CDR3 is CASSLDKTTANTGELFF. The V gene is TRBV7-6, the J gene TRBJ2-2. CDR3 length: 17 residues. Germline CDR1 and CDR2: SGHVS and FNYEAQ.

The chain is built from TRBV5-1 and TRBJ2-2; the D call from TCRdb, TRBD2, cannot be confirmed without DNA. CDR1 and CDR2 (germline): SGHRS, YFSETQ. The length of the CDR3 is 15 residues. The chain's CDR3 is CASSLLDLNTGELFF.

The chain combines TRBV3-1 with TRBJ2-5. This CDR3 is 14 amino acids long. The germline CDR1 and CDR2 sequences are LGHDT and YNNKEL (reference sequence). The CDR3 protein is CASSLTGNQETQYF.

The chain links TRBV27 to TRBJ2-3. The CDR3 extends over 16 amino acids. The germline CDR1 and CDR2 sequences are MNHEY and SMNVEV (reference sequence). The CDR3 sequence is CASSLVATLGTDTQYF.

The chain joins TRBV15 to TRBJ2-2; TCRdb's D call of TRBD1 is untestable without DNA. Per the germline V gene, CDR1 is LNHNV and CDR2 is YYDKDF (reference sequence). The CDR3 sequence is 16 residues long. This CDR3 reads CATSRDDRDDTGELFF.